This TCR beta chain was sequenced during a study of CD4 T cells in relation to SARS-CoV-2 and coronaviruses. Whole-study context: ViraFEST: approximately eleven-day antigen culture of PBMCs, then TCR beta CDR3 sequencing. Controls used an HIV-1 Nef peptide pool or no peptide. Study conclusions and caveats: SARS-CoV-2-driven expansion was significantly weaker in crossreactive than monoreactive clones.

The unexposed donors gave CD4+ T cells in about 2011-2019, prior to COVID-19. After ten to eleven days of culture, CD4+ T cells were isolated. Unexposed-donor CD4+ T cells were probed with SARS-CoV-2 S/N and four cold-coronavirus spikes, cells permitting. Measured with immunoSEQ multiplex PCR; TCRdb has only the in-frame clones, and not every one. The sample shows approximately 20,000 clones, 77% of them seen only once. Comment on this clone: Its antigen remains unidentified.

From germline, CDR1 is SGHRS and CDR2 YFSETQ. The CDR3 runs 19 residues. V was clipped by 2 bases and J by 0 bases; unmatched bases: 10. The sequence was obtained from a human donor in good health. The sequencing sample was made of CD4+ T cells from PBMCs, cultured in vitro. The chain uses TRBV5-1 and TRBJ2-6; 8 bases are shared with TRBD1. In DNA, the CDR3 is TGCGCCAGCAGCTTCTATGGACAGGGATTGCTCTCTGGGGCCAACGTCCTGACTTTC. As protein: CASSFYGQGLLSGANVLTF.